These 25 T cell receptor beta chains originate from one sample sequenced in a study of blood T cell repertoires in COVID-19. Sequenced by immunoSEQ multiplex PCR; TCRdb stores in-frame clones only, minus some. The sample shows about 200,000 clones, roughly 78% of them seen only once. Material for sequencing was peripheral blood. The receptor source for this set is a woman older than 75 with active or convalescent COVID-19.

The CDR3: CASSPSGGLQETQYF. CDR3 nucleotides: TGTGCCAGCAGTCCTAGCGGGGGGCTTCAAGAGACCCAGTACTTC. The chain is built from TRBV28 and TRBJ2-5; 11 bases are shared with TRBD2. The trim removed 5 bases at V and 2 bases at J, leaving 4 bases unmatched. Germline V CDR1 and CDR2: MDHEN, SYDVKM. This CDR3 has 15 amino acids.

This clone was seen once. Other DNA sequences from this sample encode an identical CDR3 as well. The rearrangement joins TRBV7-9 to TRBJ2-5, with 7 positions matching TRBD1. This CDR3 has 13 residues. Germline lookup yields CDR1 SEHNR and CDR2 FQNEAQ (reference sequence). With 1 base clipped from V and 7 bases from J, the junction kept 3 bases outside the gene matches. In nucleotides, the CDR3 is TGTGCCAGCAGCTTAGGACAGGGCGGGACCCAGTACTTC. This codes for CASSLGQGGTQYF.

CDR3 amino acids: CASSLTADIYGYTF. Written as DNA, the CDR3 is TGTGCCAGCAGTTTAACGGCAGACATTTATGGCTACACCTTC. The chain uses TRBV28 and TRBJ1-2; D remains ambiguous. V gave up 2 bases and J gave up 5 bases, with 12 bases separating them. The CDR3 totals 14 residues. The germline CDR1 and CDR2 sequences are MDHEN and SYDVKM.

DNA for the CDR3: TGTGCCAGCAGCGTAGCAGGGGGCTCCTACAATGAGCAGTTCTTC. Protein product: CASSVAGGSYNEQFF. The V call is TRBV9, the J call TRBJ2-1; the match to TRBD1 covers 7 bases. V lost 0 bases and J lost 0; bases outside the gene matches: 0. The CDR3 sequence is 15 residues long. Looked up from germline, CDR1 is SGDLS and CDR2 is YYNGEE.

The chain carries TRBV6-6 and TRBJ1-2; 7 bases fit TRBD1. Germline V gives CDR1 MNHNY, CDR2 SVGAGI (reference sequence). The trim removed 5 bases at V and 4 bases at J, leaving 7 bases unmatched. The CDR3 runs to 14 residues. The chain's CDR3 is CASSDPRDSYGYTF. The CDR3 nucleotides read TGTGCCAGCAGTGACCCACGGGACAGCTATGGCTACACCTTC.

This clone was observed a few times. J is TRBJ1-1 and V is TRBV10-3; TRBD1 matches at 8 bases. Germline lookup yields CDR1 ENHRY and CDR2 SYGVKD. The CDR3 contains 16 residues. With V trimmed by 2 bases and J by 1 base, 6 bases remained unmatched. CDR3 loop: CAISEPPGTGNTEAFF. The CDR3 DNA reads TGTGCCATCAGTGAGCCCCCGGGGACAGGGAACACTGAAGCTTTCTTT.

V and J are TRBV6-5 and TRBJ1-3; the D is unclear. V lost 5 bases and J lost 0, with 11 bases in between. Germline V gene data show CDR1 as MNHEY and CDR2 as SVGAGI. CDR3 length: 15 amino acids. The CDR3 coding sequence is TGTGCCAGCAGTACCCAAGGAGACTCTGGAAACACCATATATTTT. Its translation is CASSTQGDSGNTIYF.

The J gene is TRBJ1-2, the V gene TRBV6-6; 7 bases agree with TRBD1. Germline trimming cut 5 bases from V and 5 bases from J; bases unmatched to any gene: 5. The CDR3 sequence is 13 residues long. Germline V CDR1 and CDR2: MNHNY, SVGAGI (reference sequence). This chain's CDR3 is CASSPGQAYGYTF. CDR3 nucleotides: TGTGCCAGCAGTCCTGGACAGGCTTATGGCTACACCTTC.

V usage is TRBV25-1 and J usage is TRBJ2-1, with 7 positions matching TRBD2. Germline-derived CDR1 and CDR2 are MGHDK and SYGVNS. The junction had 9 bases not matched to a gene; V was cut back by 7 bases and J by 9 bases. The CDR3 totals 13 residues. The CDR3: CASTGGIGIEQFF. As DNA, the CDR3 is TGTGCCAGCACGGGGGGAATTGGGATTGAGCAGTTCTTC.

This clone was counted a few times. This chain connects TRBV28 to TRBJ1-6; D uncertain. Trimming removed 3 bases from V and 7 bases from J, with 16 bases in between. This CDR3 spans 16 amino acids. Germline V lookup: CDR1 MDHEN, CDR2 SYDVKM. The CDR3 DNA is TGTGCCAGCAGTTTCATACTACCCTCCGGGAATTCACCCCTCCACTTT. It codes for CASSFILPSGNSPLHF.

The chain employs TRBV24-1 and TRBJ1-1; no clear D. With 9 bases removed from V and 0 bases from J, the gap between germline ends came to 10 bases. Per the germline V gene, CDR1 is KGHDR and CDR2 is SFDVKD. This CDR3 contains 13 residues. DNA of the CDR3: TGTGCCACCTCGGGAGTAATGAACACTGAAGCTTTCTTT. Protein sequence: CATSGVMNTEAFF.

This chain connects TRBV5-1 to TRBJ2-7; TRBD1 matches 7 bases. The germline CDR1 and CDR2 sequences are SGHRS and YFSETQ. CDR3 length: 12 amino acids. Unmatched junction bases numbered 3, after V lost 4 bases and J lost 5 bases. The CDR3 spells CASSRTGHEQYF. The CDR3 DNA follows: TGCGCCAGCAGCCGGACAGGCCACGAGCAGTACTTC.

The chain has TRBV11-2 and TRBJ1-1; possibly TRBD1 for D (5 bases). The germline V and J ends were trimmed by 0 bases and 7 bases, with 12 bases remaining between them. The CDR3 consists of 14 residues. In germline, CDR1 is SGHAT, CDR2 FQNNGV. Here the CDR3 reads CASSLEGGNREAFF. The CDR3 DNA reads TGTGCCAGCAGCTTAGAGGGGGGGAACCGTGAAGCTTTCTTT.

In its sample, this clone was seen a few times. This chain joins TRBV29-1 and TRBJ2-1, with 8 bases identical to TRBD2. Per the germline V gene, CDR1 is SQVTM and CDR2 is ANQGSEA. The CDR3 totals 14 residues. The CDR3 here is CSCSTSAFGNEQFF. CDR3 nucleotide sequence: TGCAGTTGTTCGACTAGCGCTTTCGGGAATGAGCAGTTCTTC.

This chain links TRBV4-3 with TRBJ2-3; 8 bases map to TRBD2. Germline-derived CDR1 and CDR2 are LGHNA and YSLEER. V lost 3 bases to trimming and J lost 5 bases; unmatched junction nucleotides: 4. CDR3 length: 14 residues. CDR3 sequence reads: CASSQGLVGDTQYF. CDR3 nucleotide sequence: TGCGCCAGCAGCCAGGGACTAGTCGGAGATACGCAGTATTTT.

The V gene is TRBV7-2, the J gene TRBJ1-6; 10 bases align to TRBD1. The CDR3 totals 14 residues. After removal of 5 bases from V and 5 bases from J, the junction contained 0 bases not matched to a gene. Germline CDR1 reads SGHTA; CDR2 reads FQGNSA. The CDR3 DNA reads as TGTGCCAGCAGCGGGACAGGGGATAATTCACCCCTCCACTTT. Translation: CASSGTGDNSPLHF.

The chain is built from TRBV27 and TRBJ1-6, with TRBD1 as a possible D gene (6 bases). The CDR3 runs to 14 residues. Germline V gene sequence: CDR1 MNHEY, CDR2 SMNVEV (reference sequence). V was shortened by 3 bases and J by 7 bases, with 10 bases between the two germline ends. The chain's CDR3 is CASSFVQGNSPLHF. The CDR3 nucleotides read TGTGCCAGCAGTTTTGTTCAGGGGAATTCACCCCTCCACTTT.

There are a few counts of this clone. DNA for the CDR3: TGTGCCAGCAGTTACTCCGGGGTCCTTACCGGCTACACCTTC. Its protein product is CASSYSGVLTGYTF. This rearrangement joins TRBV6-5 to TRBJ1-2; no clear D gene. Germline CDR1 and CDR2: MNHEY and SVGAGI. The CDR3 sequence is 14 residues long. Trimming stripped 0 bases from V and 8 bases from J, with 13 bases between.

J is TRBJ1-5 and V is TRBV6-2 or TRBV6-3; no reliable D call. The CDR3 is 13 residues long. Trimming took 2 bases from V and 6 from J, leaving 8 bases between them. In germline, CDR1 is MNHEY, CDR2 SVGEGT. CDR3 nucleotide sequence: TGTGCCAGCAGTTACGAGGGAGGTCAGCCCCAGCATTTT. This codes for CASSYEGGQPQHF.

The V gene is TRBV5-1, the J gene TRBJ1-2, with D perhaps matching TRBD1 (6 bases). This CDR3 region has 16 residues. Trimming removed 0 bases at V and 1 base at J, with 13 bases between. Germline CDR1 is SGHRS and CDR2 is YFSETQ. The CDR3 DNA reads TGCGCCAGCAGCTTGGGCGCAGGGGCCCTTAACTATGGCTACACCTTC. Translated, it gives CASSLGAGALNYGYTF. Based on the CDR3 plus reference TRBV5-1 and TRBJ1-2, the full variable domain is KAGVTQTPRYLIKTRGQQVTLSCSPISGHRSVSWYQQTPGQGLQFLFEYFSETQRNKGNFPGRFSGRQFSNSRSEMNVSTLELGDSALYLCASSLGAGALNYGYTFGSGTRLTVV.

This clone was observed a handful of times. CDR3 sequence (DNA): TGCGCCAGCAGCCAAGATATCAATCAGCCCCAGCATTTT. Translation gives CASSQDINQPQHF. The chain uses TRBV4-1 and TRBJ1-5; D unclear. Germline CDR1 is MGHRA and CDR2 is YSYEKL. There are 13 residues in the CDR3. V was cut by 0 bases and J by 3 bases, with 3 bases left in between.

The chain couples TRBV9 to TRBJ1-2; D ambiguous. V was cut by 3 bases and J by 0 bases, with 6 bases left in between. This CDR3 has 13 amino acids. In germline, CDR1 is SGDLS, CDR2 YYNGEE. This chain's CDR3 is CASSAVANYGYTF. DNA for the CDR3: TGTGCCAGCAGCGCCGTAGCTAACTATGGCTACACCTTC.

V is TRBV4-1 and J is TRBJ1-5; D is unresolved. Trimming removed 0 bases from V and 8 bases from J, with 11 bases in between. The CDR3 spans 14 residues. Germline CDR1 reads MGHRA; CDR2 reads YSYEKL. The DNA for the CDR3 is TGCGCCAGCAGCCAAGATGACACAATAAAGCCCCAGCATTTT. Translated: CASSQDDTIKPQHF.

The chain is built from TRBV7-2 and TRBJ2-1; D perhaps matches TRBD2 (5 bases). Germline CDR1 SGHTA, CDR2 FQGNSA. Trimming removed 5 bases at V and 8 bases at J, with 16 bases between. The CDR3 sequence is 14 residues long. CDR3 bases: TGTGCCAGCAGCCCGTTTTCCGGGGTTGATGAGCAGTTCTTC. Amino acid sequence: CASSPFSGVDEQFF. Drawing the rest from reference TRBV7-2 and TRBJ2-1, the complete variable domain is GAGVSQSPSNKVTEKGKDVELRCDPISGHTALYWYRQSLGQGLEFLIYFQGNSAPDKSGLPSDRFSAERTGGSVSTLTIQRTQQEDSAVYLCASSPFSGVDEQFFGPGTRLTVL.

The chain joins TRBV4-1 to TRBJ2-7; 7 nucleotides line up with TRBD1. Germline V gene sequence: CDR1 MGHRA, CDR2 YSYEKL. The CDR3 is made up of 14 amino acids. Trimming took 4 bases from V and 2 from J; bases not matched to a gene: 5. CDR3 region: CASSPRDSTYEQYF. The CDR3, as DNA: TGCGCCAGCAGCCCTCGGGACAGTACCTACGAGCAGTACTTC.